This is a list of T cell receptor beta chains from one sample in a study of blood T cell repertoires in COVID-19. TCRdb's copy holds only in-frame clones and misses some; the assay was immunoSEQ multiplex PCR. Of about 170,000 clones listed, roughly 84% are singletons. Material: peripheral blood. Receptors originate from an older woman with COVID-19, enrolled during active disease. Each CDR3 is given with its conserved first and last residue. D genes are given only for firm matches. A row's size may be missing; if present it is once, few, many or a size class.

d_gene	v_gene	abundance	j_gene	CDR3aa	CDR3nt
NA	TRBV5-1	NA	TRBJ2-5	CASSPVTGGTQYF	TGCGCCAGCAGCCCGGTTACTGGTGGGACCCAGTACTTC
NA	TRBV3-1/TRBV3-2	NA	TRBJ2-5	CASSHRQLPLTQYF	TGTGCCAGCAGCCACCGACAGCTACCCCTGACCCAGTACTTC
TRBD1	TRBV20-1	NA	TRBJ1-1	CSASGRGQGGTEAFF	TGCAGTGCTAGTGGCAGGGGGCAAGGAGGCACTGAAGCTTTCTTT
TRBD2	TRBV2	NA	TRBJ2-5	CASSEESGGETQYF	TGTGCCAGCAGTGAAGAGAGCGGGGGGGAGACCCAGTACTTC
TRBD1	TRBV5-4	once	TRBJ2-1	CATRTGGEFNEQFF	TGTGCCACTCGGACAGGGGGCGAGTTCAATGAGCAGTTCTTC
NA	TRBV6-9	NA	TRBJ2-7	CASSYPGQGPRGGQYF	TGTGCCAGCAGTTATCCGGGACAGGGCCCTCGGGGGGGGCAGTACTTC
TRBD2	TRBV11-3	NA	TRBJ2-5	CASSLREGGLQETQYF	TGTGCCAGCAGCTTAAGGGAGGGAGGGCTGCAAGAGACCCAGTACTTC
NA	TRBV28	NA	TRBJ2-5	CASSLRRGPSLAGAETQYF	TGTGCCAGCAGTTTACGTCGGGGGCCCTCTCTTGCGGGAGCAGAGACCCAGTACTTC
NA	TRBV18	NA	TRBJ1-6	CASSPEQAMASPLHF	TGTGCCAGCTCACCCGAACAGGCTATGGCTTCACCCCTCCACTTT
NA	TRBV2	NA	TRBJ1-5	CASVQGLNQPQHF	TGTGCCAGCGTACAGGGCCTCAATCAGCCCCAGCATTTT
NA	TRBV4-1	NA	TRBJ1-1	CASSQDRGGTAEAFF	TGCGCCAGCAGCCAAGATCGGGGGGGAACAGCTGAAGCTTTCTTT
NA	TRBV9	NA	TRBJ1-6	CASSAHRASSYNSPLHF	TGTGCCAGCAGCGCCCACAGGGCTAGCTCCTATAATTCACCCCTCCACTTT
NA	TRBV27	NA	TRBJ1-1	CASRRGQTNTEAFF	TGTGCCAGCAGGCGTGGACAGACAAACACTGAAGCTTTCTTT
NA	TRBV19	NA	TRBJ2-3	CASRGARSADTQYF	TGTGCCAGTAGAGGGGCGCGAAGTGCAGATACGCAGTATTTT
NA	TRBV28	NA	TRBJ1-5	CASSGGRRNQPQHF	TGTGCCAGCAGTGGAGGGAGGCGCAATCAGCCCCAGCATTTT
NA	TRBV28	NA	TRBJ1-1	CASSHRSNTEAFF	TGTGCCAGCAGTCACAGATCGAACACTGAAGCTTTCTTT
NA	TRBV14	NA	TRBJ1-5	CASSHRGGPQHF	TGTGCCAGCAGCCATCGGGGGGGGCCCCAGCATTTT
NA	TRBV6-5	once	TRBJ2-5	CASSYGRTVQETQYF	TGTGCCAGCAGTTACGGACGGACTGTACAAGAGACCCAGTACTTC
NA	TRBV6-5	NA	TRBJ1-1	CASSYRTKNTEAFF	TGTGCCAGCAGTTATCGGACAAAGAACACTGAAGCTTTCTTT
TRBD1	TRBV5-5	once	TRBJ2-2	CASSLTGGTGELFF	TGTGCCAGCAGCTTGACAGGGGGTACCGGGGAGCTGTTTTTT
NA	TRBV5-1	NA	TRBJ1-5	CASSLGPGNNQPQHF	TGCGCCAGCAGCTTGGGGCCAGGGAACAATCAGCCCCAGCATTTT
NA	TRBV19	NA	TRBJ1-4	CATGGTTNEKLFF	TGTGCCACCGGTGGTACAACTAATGAAAAACTGTTTTTT
NA	TRBV19	NA	TRBJ1-5	CASSIKWQSNQPQHF	TGTGCCAGTAGTATAAAATGGCAGAGCAATCAGCCCCAGCATTTT